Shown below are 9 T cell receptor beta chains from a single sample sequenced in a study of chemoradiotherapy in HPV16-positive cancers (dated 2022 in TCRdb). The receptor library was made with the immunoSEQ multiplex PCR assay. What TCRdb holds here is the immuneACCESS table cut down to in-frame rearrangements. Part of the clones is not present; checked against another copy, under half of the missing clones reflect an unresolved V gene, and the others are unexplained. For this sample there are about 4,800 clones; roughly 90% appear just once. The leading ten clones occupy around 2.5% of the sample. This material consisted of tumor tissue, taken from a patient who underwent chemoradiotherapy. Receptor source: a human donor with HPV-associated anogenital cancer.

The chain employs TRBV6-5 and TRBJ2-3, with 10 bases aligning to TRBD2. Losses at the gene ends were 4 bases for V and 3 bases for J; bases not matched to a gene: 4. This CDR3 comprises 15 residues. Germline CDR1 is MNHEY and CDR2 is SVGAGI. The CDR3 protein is CASSWSGRATDTQYF. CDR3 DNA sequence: TGTGCCAGCAGTTGGAGCGGGAGGGCTACAGATACGCAGTATTTT.

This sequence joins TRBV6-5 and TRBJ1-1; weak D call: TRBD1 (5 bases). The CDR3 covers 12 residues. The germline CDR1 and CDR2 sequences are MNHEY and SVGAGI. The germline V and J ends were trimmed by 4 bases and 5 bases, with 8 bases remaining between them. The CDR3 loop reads CASSFRGTEAFF. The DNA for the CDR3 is TGTGCCAGCAGTTTCCGGGGGACTGAAGCTTTCTTT.

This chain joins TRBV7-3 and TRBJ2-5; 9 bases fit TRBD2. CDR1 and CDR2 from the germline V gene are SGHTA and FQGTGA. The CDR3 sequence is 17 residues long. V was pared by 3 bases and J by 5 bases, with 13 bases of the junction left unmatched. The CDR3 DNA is TGTGCCAGCAGCTTCACCAGCGGGAGGCACCGGGGGGAGACCCAGTACTTC. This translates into CASSFTSGRHRGETQYF.

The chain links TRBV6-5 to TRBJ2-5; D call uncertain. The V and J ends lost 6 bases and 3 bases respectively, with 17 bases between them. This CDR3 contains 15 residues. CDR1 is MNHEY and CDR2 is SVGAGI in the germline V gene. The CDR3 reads CASRPSPRAKETQYF. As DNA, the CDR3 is TGTGCCAGCAGGCCATCTCCTAGGGCTAAAGAGACCCAGTACTTC.

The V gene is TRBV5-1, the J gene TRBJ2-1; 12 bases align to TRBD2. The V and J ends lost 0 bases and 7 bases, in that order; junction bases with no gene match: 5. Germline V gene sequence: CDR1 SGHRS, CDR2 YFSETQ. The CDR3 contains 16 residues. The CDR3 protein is CASSLAATSGSNEQFF. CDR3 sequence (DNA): TGCGCCAGCAGCTTGGCCGCGACTAGCGGGAGTAATGAGCAGTTCTTC.

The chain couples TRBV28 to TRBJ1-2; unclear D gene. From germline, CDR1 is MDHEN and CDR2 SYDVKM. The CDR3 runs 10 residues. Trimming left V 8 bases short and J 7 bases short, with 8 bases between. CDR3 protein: CASSTPGYTF. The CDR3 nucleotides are TGTGCCAGCTCTACCCCTGGCTACACCTTC.

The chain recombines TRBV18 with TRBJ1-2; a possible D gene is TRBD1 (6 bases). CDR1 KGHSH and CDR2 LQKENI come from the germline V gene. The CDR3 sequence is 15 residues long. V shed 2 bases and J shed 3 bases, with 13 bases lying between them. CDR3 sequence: CASSPVTGRDYGYTF. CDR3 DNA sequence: TGTGCCAGCTCACCAGTAACAGGGCGTGACTATGGCTACACCTTC.

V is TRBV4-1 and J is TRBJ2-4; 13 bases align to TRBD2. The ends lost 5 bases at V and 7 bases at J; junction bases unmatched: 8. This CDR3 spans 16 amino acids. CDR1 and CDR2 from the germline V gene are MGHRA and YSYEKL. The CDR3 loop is CASSEGLAGAVNIQYF. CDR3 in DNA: TGCGCCAGCAGCGAAGGACTAGCGGGAGCGGTGAACATTCAGTACTTC.

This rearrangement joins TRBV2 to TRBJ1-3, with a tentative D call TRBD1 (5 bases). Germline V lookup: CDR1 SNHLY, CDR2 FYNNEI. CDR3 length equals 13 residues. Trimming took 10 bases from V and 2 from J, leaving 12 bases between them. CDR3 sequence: CATRGETGNTIYF. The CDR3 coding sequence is TGTGCCACCCGAGGGGAGACTGGAAACACCATATATTTT.